The rows below give T cell receptor beta chains drawn from one sample of a study of blood T cell repertoires in COVID-19. Some clones are missing from TCRdb's copy, which holds only in-frame ones; the method was immunoSEQ multiplex PCR. The sample consists of 190,000 or so clones, roughly nine tenths of them appearing once. Sequenced sample: peripheral blood. These receptors came from a woman in her sixties or seventies with acute or convalescent COVID-19. Both conserved end residues are part of each CDR3. D genes are given only for firm matches. Rows may omit the clone size; those that give it use once, few, many or a size class.

abundance,d_gene,v_gene,j_gene,CDR3aa
NA,TRBD1,TRBV11-2,TRBJ1-3,CASSSRGLGNTIYF
NA,TRBD2,TRBV7-2,TRBJ2-5,CASSSQTSGGEETQYF
once,NA,TRBV7-2,TRBJ2-1,CASSVQGYNEQFF
NA,NA,TRBV18,TRBJ1-6,CASSPGGESPLHF
NA,TRBD1,TRBV7-6,TRBJ1-1,CASSPGTGVNTEAFF
NA,TRBD2,TRBV2,TRBJ2-2,CAGTRGGELFF
once,NA,TRBV28,TRBJ1-2,CASSSGPGGYTF
NA,TRBD1,TRBV24-1,TRBJ1-5,CATRDRAFPQPQHF
NA,NA,TRBV6-5,TRBJ1-3,CASSVDRSSGNTIYF
NA,TRBD1,TRBV5-1,TRBJ1-5,CASSQTGTGFRNQPQHF
few,NA,TRBV14,TRBJ2-2,CASSRNTITGELFF
NA,NA,TRBV9,TRBJ2-5,CASSPRGQGMPLETQYF
NA,TRBD1,TRBV14,TRBJ2-2,CASSQPRQGADTGELFF
NA,NA,TRBV7-2,TRBJ2-3,CASSLRTAGLDTQYF
NA,NA,TRBV5-6,TRBJ1-4,CASRLAGIEKLFF
NA,TRBD2,TRBV18,TRBJ2-7,CASSPIGRNREQYF
NA,TRBD1,TRBV11-2,TRBJ2-7,CASSPTGLIYEQYF
NA,NA,TRBV6-5,TRBJ1-1,CASRRGTEAFF
NA,TRBD2,TRBV5-1,TRBJ2-3,CASRLGLAEFTDTQYF
NA,NA,TRBV5-1,TRBJ1-4,CASSLLRATNEKLFF
NA,TRBD1,TRBV3-1/TRBV3-2,TRBJ1-5,CASSHRDRNQPQHF
NA,NA,TRBV24-1,TRBJ1-1,CATSQQGWTEAFF
NA,NA,TRBV11-1,TRBJ1-1,CASSSQDTEAFF
NA,NA,TRBV6-5,TRBJ2-5,CASTPGHEETQYF
NA,NA,TRBV15,TRBJ2-4,CATSRAVFQNIQYF
NA,NA,TRBV6-2/TRBV6-3,TRBJ1-5,CASSYERGSGKDNQPQHF
NA,TRBD1,TRBV5-1,TRBJ2-7,CASSLAAGTGAYEQYF
NA,NA,TRBV6-5,TRBJ1-1,CASSYAGLNTEAFF
NA,NA,TRBV18,TRBJ1-2,CASSPPGREDGYTF
NA,TRBD1,TRBV7-2,TRBJ1-4,CASSFMGQKGEKLFF
NA,TRBD1,TRBV28,TRBJ1-2,CASRGTGGQNYGYTF
once,NA,TRBV29-1,TRBJ1-1,CSVERVNTEAFF
NA,TRBD1,TRBV20-1,TRBJ1-1,CSASHRGGNTEAFF
NA,NA,TRBV5-6,TRBJ1-2,CASSREGDVYGYTF
NA,NA,TRBV18,TRBJ2-4,CASSPAGSKNIQYF
NA,NA,TRBV6-5,TRBJ2-7,CASRDSRYEQYF
NA,TRBD2,TRBV28,TRBJ2-1,CASSLPPLAGIIDNEQFF
NA,TRBD2,TRBV4-3,TRBJ2-1,CASSATRPTSGPEQFF
NA,NA,TRBV29-1,TRBJ2-1,CSVGVGSEQFF
NA,NA,TRBV27,TRBJ1-6,CASSWGWNSPLHF
NA,NA,TRBV10-3,TRBJ1-1,CAISSQGNTEAFF
NA,NA,TRBV10-1,TRBJ2-4,CASSEARGSGLNIQYF
NA,NA,TRBV29-1,TRBJ2-7,CSVQGGSFYEQYF
NA,TRBD1,TRBV3-1/TRBV3-2,TRBJ1-5,CASSQGQGVGEPQHF
NA,NA,TRBV7-2,TRBJ2-7,CASSLYDEQYF
NA,NA,TRBV29-1,TRBJ1-1,CSVEGHPGFF
few,NA,TRBV5-6,TRBJ1-5,CASSLLGGPSNQPQHF
NA,TRBD1,TRBV5-1,TRBJ1-2,CASSLGTGGRGYTF
NA,TRBD1,TRBV9,TRBJ2-5,CASSSRTGGEETQYF
NA,NA,TRBV5-4,TRBJ1-5,CASSLTGDGNQPQHF
NA,TRBD2,TRBV15,TRBJ2-5,CATSSGGLSYGRTQYF
NA,NA,TRBV6-6,TRBJ1-5,CASTTQSNQPQHF
NA,NA,TRBV6-1,TRBJ2-7,CASSEALWGVHEQYF
NA,NA,TRBV24-1,TRBJ2-2,CATSSGDFYNTGELFF
NA,NA,TRBV29-1,TRBJ1-2,CSVGRGLGGAYGYTF
NA,NA,TRBV27,TRBJ2-7,CASSFQGSSYEQYF
NA,NA,TRBV11-3,TRBJ2-1,CASSFTPYNGQFF
NA,TRBD2,TRBV25-1,TRBJ2-3,CASSKTSGRQGTDTQYF
NA,NA,TRBV6-6,TRBJ1-5,CASSYYGLHNQPQHF
NA,NA,TRBV28,TRBJ2-7,CASSERVGIYEQYF